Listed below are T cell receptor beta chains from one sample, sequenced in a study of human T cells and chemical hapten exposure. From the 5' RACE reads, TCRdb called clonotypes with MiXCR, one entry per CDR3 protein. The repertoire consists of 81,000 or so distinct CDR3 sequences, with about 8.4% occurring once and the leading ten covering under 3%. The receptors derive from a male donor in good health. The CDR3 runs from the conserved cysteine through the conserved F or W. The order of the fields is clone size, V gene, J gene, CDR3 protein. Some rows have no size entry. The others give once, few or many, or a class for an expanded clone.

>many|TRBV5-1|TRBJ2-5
CASSLGTQETQYF
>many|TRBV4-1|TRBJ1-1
CASSQVPNTEAFF
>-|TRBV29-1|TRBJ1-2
CSVVTGDNYGYTF
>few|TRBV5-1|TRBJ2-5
CASSLVFVSTETQYF
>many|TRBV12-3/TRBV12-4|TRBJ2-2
CASSAGQGTGELFF
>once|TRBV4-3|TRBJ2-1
CASSQDLRYEQFF
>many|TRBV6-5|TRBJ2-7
CASSPVIQVPFYEGQYF
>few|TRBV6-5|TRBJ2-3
CASRERYSSTDTQYF
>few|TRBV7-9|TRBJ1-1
CASSLPGIMNTEAFF
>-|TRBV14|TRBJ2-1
CASSQRPYNEQFF
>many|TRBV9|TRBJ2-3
CASSVLSDFTDTQYF
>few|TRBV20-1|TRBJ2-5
CSAGAGPLQETQYF
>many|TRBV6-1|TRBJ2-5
CASSVLQETQYF
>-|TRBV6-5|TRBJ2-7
CASSFGQGGFEQYF
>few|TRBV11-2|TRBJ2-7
CASSLDDGLAGKYEQYF
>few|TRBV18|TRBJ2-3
CASSPPGSSTDTQYF
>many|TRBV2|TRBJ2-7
CASRDGTGKQYF
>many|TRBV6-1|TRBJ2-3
CASRRQGADTQYF
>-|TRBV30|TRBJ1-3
CAWSVEAVRNTIYF
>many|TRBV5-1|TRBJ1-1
CASSLTPGDTEAFF
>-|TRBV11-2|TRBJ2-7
CASSLVNPTYEQYF
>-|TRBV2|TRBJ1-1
CASSKRDTGTEAFF
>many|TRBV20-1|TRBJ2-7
CSARDRMGVRGYDEQYF
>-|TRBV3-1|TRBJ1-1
CASSLRQGRTEAFF
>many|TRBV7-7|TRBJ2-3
CASSETGASTDTQYF
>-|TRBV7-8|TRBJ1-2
CASSLATGHGDGYTF
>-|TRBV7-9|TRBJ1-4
CASTRPGRDGKLFF
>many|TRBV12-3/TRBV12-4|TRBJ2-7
CASSLPGYEQYF
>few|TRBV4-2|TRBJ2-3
CASSQAGLAGVGPDTQYF
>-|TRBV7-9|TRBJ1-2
CASSLSTGYGYTF
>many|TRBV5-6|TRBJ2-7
CASSPNAGTSGAPLNF
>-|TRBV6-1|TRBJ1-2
CASSTPSTANYGYTF
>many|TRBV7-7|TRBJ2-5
CASSPPTAGVKETQYF
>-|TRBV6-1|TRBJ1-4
CASSTGQGGGNEKLFF
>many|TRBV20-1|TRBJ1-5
CSATIPGTDSNQPQHF
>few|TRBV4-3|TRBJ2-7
CAPDREQYF
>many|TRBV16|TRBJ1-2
CASSQSSGQGVYGYTF
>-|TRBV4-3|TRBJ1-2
CASSQDPARSVLDYGDTF
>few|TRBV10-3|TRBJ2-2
CAISESSKGITGELFF
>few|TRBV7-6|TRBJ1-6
CASSSTGPGNSPLHF
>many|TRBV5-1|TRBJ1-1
CASSTDLNTEAFF
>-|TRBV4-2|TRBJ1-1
CASSQDSVTEAFF
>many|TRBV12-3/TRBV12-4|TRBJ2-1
CASSPDMPFYNEQFF
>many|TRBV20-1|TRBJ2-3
CSAGTGTFTDTQYF
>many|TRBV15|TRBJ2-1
CATSSRLAGGTNEQFF
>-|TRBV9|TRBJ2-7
CASSVGDFSYEQYF
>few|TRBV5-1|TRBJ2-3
CASVRSGELEDTQYF
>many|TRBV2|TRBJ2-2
CASSPVGELFF
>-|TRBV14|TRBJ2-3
CASSQVTQGIGNTQYF
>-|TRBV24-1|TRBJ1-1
CATSDRTGTEAFF